This TCR beta chain was documented in a study of T-cell memory formation after mild COVID-19. Across the study: The two donors had largely donor-specific TCR clusters.

This clonotype was found a few times. The germline V and J ends were trimmed by 3 bases and 1 base, with 12 bases remaining between them. CDR3 length: 16 amino acids. Germline CDR1 reads SEHNR; CDR2 reads FQNEAQ (reference sequence). TCRdb ran MiXCR on the 5' RACE reads and lists one entry per CDR3 protein. The table records about 110,000 distinct CDR3 sequences, 15% to 20% of them present only once. What was sequenced was PBMCs or a T cell subset sorted from them (not recorded which). This chain links TRBV7-9 with TRBJ2-2, with a possible D match to TRBD2 (6 bases). The clonotype comes from an adult woman who had mild COVID-19 (a few samples of this study predate the infection). Cell type and time point are not known. The CDR3 here is CASSLARRENTGELFF. CDR3 coding DNA: TGTGCCAGCAGCTTGGCAAGGCGGGAGAACACCGGGGAGCTGTTTTTT.